This T cell receptor (beta chain) emerged from a study of blood T cells in healthy people across ages. Through a sample-barcoded 5' primer and a J-beta primer mix, a second PCR was run for about 6 to 11 cycles. Carrying 12 random nucleotides, a template-switch adaptor labeled each individual cDNA molecule. Each CDR3 protein gets one entry after TCRdb re-called the 5' RACE reads with MiXCR. This table holds about 1.7 million distinct CDR3 sequences, roughly 27% found once. In regard to this clonotype: What it binds is not known. An end of the junction does not agree with germline; a read error may underlie this.

Findings and limits, study-wide: Without sorted subsets, naive and antigen-experienced compartments could not be conclusively compared. Significant beta diversity loss was already apparent by age roughly 40, declining roughly linearly.

Germline V gives CDR1 MDHEN, CDR2 SYDVKM. The CDR3 totals 13 residues. At least 6 million PBMCs were isolated per sample. The chain recombines TRBV28 with TRBJ2-7; D not certain. Sequenced: blood. The sequence derives from a woman in her twenties or thirties in good health. CDR3 coding DNA: TGTGCTAGCACCCTGTCACAGTCCTACGAGCAGTACTTC. It specifies CASTLSQSYEQYF.